Below, 21 T cell receptor beta chains from the same sample are listed, as sequenced in a study of Ad26.COV2.S vaccination and SARS-CoV-2 variants. TCRdb's table, derived via immunoSEQ multiplex PCR, lists solely in-frame clones and lacks some. The repertoire holds around 94,000 clones, around 82% seen once, with roughly a sixth in the top ten. Sequenced here: peripheral blood, sampled after recovery from COVID-19. Source of these receptors: a human donor who had recovered from COVID-19.

In DNA, the CDR3 is TGTGCCAGCAGTTCGGACCTCCGGGCTGGGGGCACTGAAGCTTTCTTT. It yields the protein CASSSDLRAGGTEAFF. This chain links TRBV28 with TRBJ1-1; D is perhaps TRBD1 (5 bases). The CDR3 spans 16 residues. Germline values: CDR1 MDHEN, CDR2 SYDVKM. V lost 4 bases and J 4 bases, leaving 19 bases between the germline ends.

This clone showed up just a few times. The rearrangement links TRBV28 to TRBJ1-5; D remains unclear. Germline V gives CDR1 MDHEN, CDR2 SYDVKM. V was cut by 8 bases and J by 7 bases, with 9 bases left in between. CDR3 size: 11 residues. The CDR3 here is CASGDRQPQHF. The CDR3 region has the DNA TGTGCCAGCGGTGATCGGCAGCCCCAGCATTTT.

This chain joins TRBV12-5 and TRBJ2-1, with TRBD1 as a possible D gene (5 bases). The V gene's germline CDR1 is LGHNT and CDR2 FRNRAP. The CDR3 length is 14 residues. Trimming took off 7 bases at V and 3 bases at J, with 13 bases between the two ends. This chain's CDR3 is CASARDSNYNEQFF. DNA of the CDR3: TGTGCTAGTGCCCGAGACAGCAACTACAATGAGCAGTTCTTC.

This chain joins TRBV19 and TRBJ2-2; a weak D match, TRBD2 (6 bases). V was cut by 10 bases and J by 0 bases, with 12 bases left in between. This CDR3 has 14 residues. Per germline, CDR1 LNHDA and CDR2 SQIVND (reference sequence). Here the CDR3 DNA reads TGTGCCACTGGGGGGTCGACGAACACCGGGGAGCTGTTTTTT. Its translation is CATGGSTNTGELFF.

The J gene is TRBJ1-4, the V gene TRBV5-4, with 7 bases matching TRBD1. Germline lookup yields CDR1 SGHNT and CDR2 YYREEE (reference sequence). This CDR3 contains 14 residues. Unmatched junction bases numbered 9, after V lost 5 bases and J lost 8 bases. For the CDR3, the DNA is TGTGCCAGCAGACCAGACAGGGACCAAGAAAAACTGTTTTTT. This sequence encodes CASRPDRDQEKLFF.

The count of this clone is one. The chain is built from TRBV7-2 and TRBJ2-7; D gene unclear. CDR3 size: 14 residues. The germline CDR1 and CDR2 sequences are SGHTA and FQGNSA. V was clipped by 1 base and J by 3 bases, with 10 bases between them. The CDR3 DNA follows: TGTGCCAGCAGCTTAGACGGACGGAGCTACGAGCAGTACTTC. This gives the protein CASSLDGRSYEQYF.

This chain connects TRBV6-6 to TRBJ1-1, with D possibly being TRBD1 (5 bases). Germline V lookup: CDR1 MNHNY, CDR2 SVGAGI (reference sequence). The CDR3 runs to 13 residues. Trimming pared 7 bases from V and 3 bases from J, leaving 12 bases between. CDR3: CASNRGEDTEAFF. CDR3 sequence (DNA): TGTGCCAGCAACAGAGGGGAGGACACTGAAGCTTTCTTT.

The chain carries TRBV5-4 and TRBJ2-7, with 11 bases fitting TRBD1. V shed 4 bases, J shed 5 bases, and the junction held 8 bases outside the gene matches. CDR3 length: 15 amino acids. Germline values: CDR1 SGHNT, CDR2 YYREEE (reference sequence). The DNA for the CDR3 is TGTGCCAGCAGCCTGGACAGGGGGCGCGGTAACGAGCAGTACTTC. It codes for CASSLDRGRGNEQYF.

This chain links TRBV19 with TRBJ1-2, with a weak D call TRBD1 (6 bases). Germline lookup yields CDR1 LNHDA and CDR2 SQIVND (reference sequence). The CDR3 covers 13 residues. V gave up 1 base and J gave up 4 bases, with 7 bases separating them. The chain's CDR3 is CASSIGDTYGYTF. The CDR3 DNA sequence: TGTGCCAGTAGTATAGGGGACACCTATGGCTACACCTTC.

At least ten counts were recorded for this clone. V and J are TRBV27 and TRBJ1-2; D is possibly TRBD1 (6 bases). The CDR3 sequence is 15 residues long. Trimming shortened V by 1 base and J by 1 base, and 10 bases separated the two germline ends. Germline CDR1 and CDR2: MNHEY and SMNVEV (reference sequence). Written as DNA, the CDR3 is TGTGCCAGCAGTTTATTGACAGGAAGTAACTATGGCTACACCTTC. Its protein is CASSLLTGSNYGYTF.

V and J are TRBV10-3 and TRBJ2-3; 10 bases fit TRBD2. Germline lookup yields CDR1 ENHRY and CDR2 SYGVKD. V was pared by 4 bases and J by 9 bases, with 7 bases of the junction left unmatched. There are 14 residues in the CDR3. CDR3 amino acids: CAISGTGLAETQYF. The CDR3 nucleotides read TGTGCCATCAGTGGTACAGGACTAGCGGAGACGCAGTATTTT.

J is TRBJ2-1 and V is TRBV7-9; D possibly corresponds to TRBD1 (6 bases). The CDR3 length is 16 residues. The V gene's germline CDR1 is SEHNR and CDR2 FQNEAQ (reference sequence). Trimming cost V 4 bases and J 5 bases, with 18 bases left between them. The CDR3 is CASSSYRDNSNNEQFF. The CDR3 DNA reads as TGTGCCAGCAGCTCATACCGGGACAATTCGAACAATGAGCAGTTCTTC.

The rearrangement uses TRBV3-1 (or the pseudogene TRBV3-2) and TRBJ1-1; TRBD1 agrees at 10 bases. Trimming removed 0 bases from V and 1 base from J; junction bases left unmatched: 11. From germline, CDR1 is LGHDT and CDR2 YNNKEL (reference sequence). The CDR3 consists of 19 residues. CDR3 loop: CASSQDAQSGTGANTEAFF. Here the CDR3 DNA reads TGTGCCAGCAGCCAAGATGCCCAGTCCGGGACAGGGGCGAACACTGAAGCTTTCTTT.

V gene TRBV7-9 combines with J gene TRBJ2-2; D is unclear. CDR1 is SEHNR and CDR2 is FQNEAQ in the germline V gene (reference sequence). The length of the CDR3 is 14 residues. The V and J ends lost 1 base and 2 bases respectively, with 5 bases between them. CDR3: CASSLVPNTGELFF. In DNA form, the CDR3 reads TGTGCCAGCAGCTTAGTCCCCAACACCGGGGAGCTGTTTTTT.

This chain connects TRBV7-7 to TRBJ2-5; maybe TRBD1 (8 bases). The V gene's germline CDR1 is SSHAT and CDR2 FNYEAQ (reference sequence). The V end lost 3 bases, the J end lost 4 bases, and 15 bases lay between the germline ends. The CDR3 is 15 amino acids. CDR3 residues: CASSFGQGGSETQYF. For the CDR3, the DNA is TGTGCCAGCAGCTTCGGACAGGGAGGGTCAGAGACCCAGTACTTC. The whole variable domain, remainder taken from reference TRBV7-7 and TRBJ2-5, is GAGVSQSPRYKVTKRGQDVTLRCDPISSHATLYWYQQALGQGPEFLTYFNYEAQPDKSGLPSDRFSAERPEGSISTLTIQRTEQRDSAMYRCASSFGQGGSETQYFGPGTRLLVL.

The chain is built from TRBV29-1 and TRBJ2-7; no reliable D call. Germline CDR1 SQVTM, CDR2 ANQGSEA. With 7 bases removed from V and 6 bases from J, the gap between germline ends came to 13 bases. The CDR3 is 11 residues long. CDR3 in amino acids: CSARSVVEQYF. CDR3 nucleotides: TGCAGCGCGAGATCGGTGGTCGAGCAGTACTTC.

This chain connects TRBV5-1 to TRBJ2-5; TRBD2 is a possible D gene (5 bases). V dropped 0 bases and J dropped 3 bases, with 18 bases sitting between them. This CDR3 comprises 17 residues. The V gene's germline CDR1 is SGHRS and CDR2 YFSETQ. The CDR3 region has the DNA TGCGCCAGCAGCTTGGGGGTGCCGCTAGCTTGGGAAGAGACCCAGTACTTC. Translation: CASSLGVPLAWEETQYF.

The V and J genes are TRBV24-1 and TRBJ1-5, with D tentatively TRBD1 (6 bases). Germline V gene sequence: CDR1 KGHDR, CDR2 SFDVKD. V dropped 3 bases and J dropped 4 bases, with 18 bases sitting between them. This CDR3 is built from 17 residues. The chain's CDR3 is CATSDGPAGAPNQPQHF. CDR3 sequence (DNA): TGTGCCACCAGTGATGGGCCTGCGGGGGCTCCGAATCAGCCCCAGCATTTT.

The rearrangement joins TRBV19 to TRBJ1-1; D is unclear. CDR1 and CDR2 from the germline V gene are LNHDA and SQIVND (reference sequence). V was pared by 4 bases and J by 1 base, with 7 bases between. This CDR3 is built from 13 residues. The CDR3 coding sequence is TGTGCCAGTAGTAGGACGGAGAACACTGAAGCTTTCTTT. Translated, it gives CASSRTENTEAFF.

The chain employs TRBV30 and TRBJ1-4, with unresolved D. The germline V gene encodes CDR1 GTSNPN and CDR2 SVGIG (reference sequence). The V end lost 2 bases, the J end lost 8 bases, and 3 bases lay between the germline ends. The CDR3 runs 10 residues. The chain's CDR3 is CAWSKEKLFF. Written as DNA, the CDR3 is TGTGCCTGGAGTAAAGAAAAACTGTTTTTT.

The chain recombines TRBV6-6 with TRBJ1-3; D uncertain. Germline V gene lookup returns CDR1 MNHNY and CDR2 SVGAGI (reference sequence). The CDR3 is made up of 15 amino acids. V was pared by 3 bases and J by 4 bases, with 13 bases between. CDR3 nucleotide sequence: TGTGCCAGCAGTTATCTCCACGGTGAAGGAAACACCATATATTTT. It translates to CASSYLHGEGNTIYF.